The T cell receptor beta chain under discussion was sequenced for a study of blood T cell repertoires in COVID-19 (dated by TCRdb to the early 2020s). For context, the study as a whole: Samples from collaborators originated in the United States, Italy and Spain and spanned both the acute and convalescent phases of COVID-19. The material from the prospective study consisted of cDNA or gDNA derived from T cells, B-cell-depleted T cells, or PBMCs. A freely available public database, intended as a resource for researchers studying the immune response to SARS-CoV-2, is where the repertoires were released. Samples were obtained from the ongoing ImmuneRACE study (first 160 participants) and from some 1,200 subjects provided by 6 global collaborators. Sample metadata almost always included a de-identified subject ID, COVID-19 status, age in years and sex. Subjects who had been exposed to COVID-19, were actively infected with it, or had recovered from it provided the deeply sampled blood TCRbeta repertoires that made up the dataset. Where HLA class I and class II types were available, the types were taken from metadata supplied by the sample provider, not from assay-based typing. The full study reports these points: Clinical and demographic metadata were provided uncurated, with the amount varying by source and participant.

This clone was found many times. Its antigen is not yet known. One base away there is no much larger clone; base qualities are not given. The collaborating institutions used their own protocols to collect whole blood in K2EDTA tubes. For TCRbeta analysis, collaborators shipped samples as frozen whole blood, isolated PBMCs, or DNA extracted from either of those sample types. The germline V gene yields SNHLY for CDR1 and FYNNEI for CDR2. The CDR3 spans 17 residues, from the cysteine through the phenylalanine. The kept DNA is CDR3 alone, 51 bases in frame from the first base. Unmatched junction bases come to 14, with V trimmed by 7 bases and J by 4 bases. TCRbeta CDR3 regions were amplified from genomic DNA by means of the immunoSEQ Assay, a bias-controlled multiplex PCR. In the source study's methods: Nucleated cell counts per sample were estimated from amplification of reference gene primers within the assay. To quantify the absolute abundance of each unique TCRbeta CDR3 rearrangement, sequence reads were collapsed and filtered. For each sample, productive Simpson clonality was calculated as the square root of Simpson's diversity index over productive rearrangements. This is the immuneACCESS table as TCRdb keeps it, with only in-frame sequences that have V and J called. A part of the clones is gone; compared with another copy, unresolved V genes explain less than half, and the rest is unexplained. V and J calls and clone size come straight from that table; D and trimming were deduced from the DNA. The sample yields a few hundred thousand clones; 82% were counted once. Together, the top ten hold approximately 3.1% of the sample.

Sequenced input: peripheral blood. This TCR came from a woman younger than 30 with acute or convalescent COVID-19. The chain is encoded by TRBV2 joined to TRBJ2-2; TRBD2 lines up with 8 middle nucleotides. In nucleotide form, the sequence is TGTGCCAGCACCCTGAGTAGCGGGACGGCGGGCACCGGGGAGCTGTTTTTT. Its product reads: CASTLSSGTAGTGELFF.